Given below is one T cell receptor (beta chain) in context. Antigen: not known. The same CDR3 can be traced to other DNA sequences in this sample. The source of the sample is a study of brain T cells in children with intractable seizures. Points from the study as a whole: Viral specificity was inferred only from CDR3 similarity; HCMV serostatus was unknown.

Indicated time point: blood from clinic visit 5 months post-surgery; TSC patient then seizure free. CDR1 and CDR2 from the germline V gene are MNHEY and SVGAGI. V shed 7 bases, J shed 1 base, and the junction held 3 bases outside the gene matches. The CDR3 is 13 residues long. The table came from immunoSEQ multiplex PCR; TCRdb's copy has only in-frame clones and leaves some out. The repertoire holds about 340,000 clones, with over 85% as singletons. The input for sequencing was peripheral blood, taken more than 4 months after surgery. This clonotype was sampled from a boy under two years old with tuberous sclerosis and intractable seizures. The J gene is TRBJ1-1, the V gene TRBV6-5, with 7 bases that match TRBD1. The CDR3 nucleotides read TGTGCCAGCATAGGGACAGAGAACACTGAAGCTTTCTTT. Translation: CASIGTENTEAFF.